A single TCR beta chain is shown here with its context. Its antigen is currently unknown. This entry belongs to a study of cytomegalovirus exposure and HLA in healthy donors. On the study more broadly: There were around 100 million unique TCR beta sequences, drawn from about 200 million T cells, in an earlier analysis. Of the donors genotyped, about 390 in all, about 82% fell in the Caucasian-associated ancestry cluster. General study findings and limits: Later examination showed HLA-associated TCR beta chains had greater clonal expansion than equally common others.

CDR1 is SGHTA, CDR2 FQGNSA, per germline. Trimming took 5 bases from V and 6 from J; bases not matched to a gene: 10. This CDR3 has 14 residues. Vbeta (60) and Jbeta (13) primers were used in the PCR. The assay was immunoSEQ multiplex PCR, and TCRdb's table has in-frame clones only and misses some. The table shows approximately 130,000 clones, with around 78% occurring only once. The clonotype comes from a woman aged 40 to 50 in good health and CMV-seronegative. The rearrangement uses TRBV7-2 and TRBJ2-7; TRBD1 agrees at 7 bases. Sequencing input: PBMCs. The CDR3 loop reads CASSQDRWAAEQYF. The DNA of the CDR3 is TGTGCCAGCAGCCAGGACAGGTGGGCTGCCGAGCAGTACTTC. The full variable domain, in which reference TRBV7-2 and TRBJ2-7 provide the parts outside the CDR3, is GAGVSQSPSNKVTEKGKDVELRCDPISGHTALYWYRQSLGQGLEFLIYFQGNSAPDKSGLPSDRFSAERTGGSVSTLTIQRTQQEDSAVYLCASSQDRWAAEQYFGPGTRLTVT.